The rows below give T cell receptor beta chains drawn from one sample of a study of T cell responses to AZD1222 COVID-19 vaccine. This table comes from immunoSEQ multiplex PCR, and its TCRdb copy is limited to in-frame clones, with some not included. The table includes 140,000 or so clones, 88% detected once. The material was peripheral blood, obtained 28 days after the second dose of the MenACWY control vaccine. Receptors originate from an adult who received the MenACWY meningococcal vaccine as a control. Both conserved end residues are part of each CDR3. The D gene is left open where the match is weak. Clone size is shown for a subset of rows, as once, few, many or a class of expanded clone.

j_gene | v_gene | abundance | d_gene | CDR3aa | CDR3nt
TRBJ2-1 | TRBV6-1 | once | TRBD2 | CASSDPGLAGFNEQFF | TGTGCCAGCAGTGACCCGGGACTAGCGGGATTCAATGAGCAGTTCTTC
TRBJ2-7 | TRBV2 | - | - | CASQKGGPYEQYF | TGTGCCAGCCAGAAGGGGGGCCCCTACGAGCAGTACTTC
TRBJ2-5 | TRBV24-1 | - | - | CATSEAYGTEQETQYF | TGTGCCACCAGTGAGGCCTACGGGACCGAACAAGAGACCCAGTACTTC
TRBJ1-2 | TRBV30 | - | TRBD1 | CASPGQGVGGYTF | TGTGCCTCCCCAGGGCAGGGGGTGGGCGGCTACACCTTC
TRBJ2-1 | TRBV3-1/TRBV3-2 | - | - | CASSQEGANEQFF | TGTGCCAGCAGCCAAGAAGGGGCTAATGAGCAGTTCTTC
TRBJ2-7 | TRBV3-1/TRBV3-2 | - | TRBD1 | CASSARDRVVEQYF | TGTGCCAGCAGCGCCCGGGACAGGGTCGTCGAGCAGTACTTC
TRBJ1-1 | TRBV3-1/TRBV3-2 | - | TRBD1 | CASSQEARTGNTEAFF | TGTGCCAGCAGCCAGGAGGCCCGGACAGGGAACACTGAAGCTTTCTTT
TRBJ1-1 | TRBV9 | - | - | CASSVDANTEAFF | TGTGCCAGCAGCGTAGATGCGAACACTGAAGCTTTCTTT
TRBJ1-3 | TRBV4-3 | - | - | CASSQDRVRLSSGNTIYF | TGCGCCAGCAGCCAAGACAGGGTCCGGTTGAGCTCTGGAAACACCATATATTTT
TRBJ2-3 | TRBV7-2 | - | - | CASSRNRVGVTDTQYF | TGTGCCAGCAGCCGTAACCGGGTTGGGGTTACAGATACGCAGTATTTT
TRBJ1-2 | TRBV5-4 | - | - | CASSPTNTKNYGYTF | TGTGCCAGCAGCCCAACGAACACAAAGAACTATGGCTACACCTTC
TRBJ1-2 | TRBV4-2 | - | - | CASAVNHGPNYGYTF | TGTGCCAGCGCCGTAAACCATGGACCTAACTATGGCTACACCTTC
TRBJ2-3 | TRBV5-1 | - | TRBD2 | CASRMTSGSTDTQYF | TGCGCCAGCAGAATGACTAGCGGCTCCACAGATACGCAGTATTTT
TRBJ2-1 | TRBV5-1 | - | - | CASSLEQFNEQFF | TGCGCCAGCAGCTTGGAACAGTTCAATGAGCAGTTCTTC
TRBJ2-1 | TRBV15 | - | TRBD2 | CATRYSHGLAENEQFF | TGTGCCACCAGATATTCACATGGACTAGCGGAAAATGAGCAGTTCTTC
TRBJ1-2 | TRBV27 | - | - | CASSLWGTNYGYTF | TGTGCCAGCAGTTTATGGGGGACTAACTATGGCTACACCTTC
TRBJ2-7 | TRBV7-3 | - | TRBD1 | CASSPYRDSEQYF | TGTGCCAGCAGCCCCTACCGGGACAGCGAGCAGTACTTC
TRBJ2-1 | TRBV4-1 | - | TRBD2 | CASSQPTSGRTNNEQFF | TGCGCCAGCAGCCAACCCACTAGCGGGAGGACAAACAATGAGCAGTTCTTC
TRBJ1-2 | TRBV6-5 | once | TRBD1 | CASSLRDRSYGYTF | TGTGCCAGCAGCCTCCGGGACAGATCCTATGGCTACACCTTC
TRBJ2-7 | TRBV2 | few | TRBD1 | CASSGTGGSYEQYF | TGTGCCAGCAGTGGGACAGGGGGCTCCTACGAGCAGTACTTC
TRBJ1-4 | TRBV4-1 | - | TRBD1 | CASRPPGQGWTNEKLFF | TGCGCCAGCAGGCCTCCGGGACAGGGGTGGACTAATGAAAAACTGTTTTTT
TRBJ2-3 | TRBV27 | - | - | CASSFTTSTDTQYF | TGTGCCAGCAGTTTTACAACGTCCACAGATACGCAGTATTTT
TRBJ1-2 | TRBV4-2 | few | - | CASSQDIQYGYTF | TGTGCCAGCAGCCAAGATATACAGTATGGCTACACCTTC
TRBJ2-5 | TRBV21-1 | - | - | CASSKVAAQGTIETQYF | TGTGCCAGCAGCAAAGTGGCGGCCCAAGGAACAATAGAGACCCAGTACTTC
TRBJ2-1 | TRBV5-1 | once | TRBD2 | CASSFEGTRGLNEQFF | TGCGCCAGCAGCTTTGAGGGGACTAGGGGTTTGAATGAGCAGTTCTTC
TRBJ2-3 | TRBV9 | - | TRBD2 | CASSLGPGSGGSSTDTQYF | TGTGCCAGCAGCCTTGGTCCAGGTAGCGGGGGATCTAGCACAGATACGCAGTATTTT
TRBJ1-1 | TRBV6-5 | - | - | CASRLQGTGSAAFF | TGTGCCAGCAGGTTGCAGGGTACGGGGTCCGCAGCTTTCTTT
TRBJ2-7 | TRBV4-2 | - | TRBD2 | CASSQSGGLADYEQYF | TGTGCCAGCAGCCAATCAGGGGGACTAGCGGACTACGAGCAGTACTTC
TRBJ1-1 | TRBV18 | once | - | CASSPPLGHTEAFF | TGTGCCAGCTCACCACCCCTAGGGCACACTGAAGCTTTCTTT
TRBJ1-3 | TRBV3-1/TRBV3-2 | - | - | CASSQEQRVYSGNTIYF | TGTGCCAGCAGCCAAGAACAGCGGGTCTACTCTGGAAACACCATATATTTT
TRBJ2-5 | TRBV5-1 | - | TRBD2 | CASTRGGAQETQYF | TGCGCCAGCACCCGCGGGGGGGCTCAAGAGACCCAGTACTTC
TRBJ2-1 | TRBV5-1 | - | TRBD2 | CASSLRTSGGRGEQFF | TGCGCCAGCAGCTTACGGACTAGCGGGGGGAGAGGGGAGCAGTTCTTC
TRBJ1-3 | TRBV5-1 | - | TRBD1 | CASSLGQGNSGNTIYF | TGCGCCAGCAGCTTGGGACAGGGAAACTCTGGAAACACCATATATTTT